The clone carrying this T cell receptor (beta chain) was seen more than once but under ten times. Its antigen is not known. Extraction and reverse transcription of RNA yielded cDNA as the sequencing template. The assay was immunoSEQ multiplex PCR, and TCRdb's table has in-frame clones only and misses some. The sample lists roughly 150,000 clones; 50% to 60% were seen once. Looked up from germline, CDR1 is LGHNA and CDR2 is YNFKEQ. The ends were cut back, 0 bases at V and 3 bases at J, with 11 bases in the middle. The CDR3 runs to 15 residues. This entry is derived from a study of CD8+ T cells in alopecia areata. Study-wide findings and caveats: Shared TCR sequences were less clear between patients than in mice, possibly partly from HLA diversity. Relative to normal scalp, lesional scalp, especially alopecia totalis/universalis, showed higher clonality.

The authors sorted CD4+ and CD8+ T cells from PBMCs. The chain recombines TRBV4-2 with TRBJ2-5; D is possibly TRBD1 (5 bases). The receptor was derived from a human donor in good health. The material sequenced was CD4+ T cells sorted from blood. The CDR3 spells CASSQDFRVEETQYF. In DNA, the CDR3 is TGTGCCAGCAGCCAAGATTTCAGGGTAGAAGAGACCCAGTACTTC.